This T cell receptor (beta chain) was identified during a study of shared clonotypes between healthy human individuals. About the study: The composition of the donors was a couple of women and a few men aged 18 to 49. Three plates were used per donor for CD4 naive, three for CD4 memory, two for CD8 naive and one for CD8 memory.

Measured with immunoSEQ multiplex PCR; TCRdb has only the in-frame clones, and not every one. This table holds approximately 530,000 clones, approximately 95% found once. The sequenced sample was naive CD4+ T cells sorted from blood. Subset in this sample: CD45RA+ positively selected. This TCR was sampled from a woman in her 30s in good health.

CDR3 nucleotides: TGCAGCGTAGCGGGAGAGATTTCCGGGGAGCTGTTTTTT. Translated: CSVAGEISGELFF. This rearrangement joins TRBV29-1 to TRBJ2-2; 8 nucleotides agree with TRBD2. The V and J ends lost 6 bases and 6 bases, in that order; junction bases with no gene match: 6. The CDR3 is 13 amino acids. Germline V CDR1 and CDR2: SQVTM, ANQGSEA.